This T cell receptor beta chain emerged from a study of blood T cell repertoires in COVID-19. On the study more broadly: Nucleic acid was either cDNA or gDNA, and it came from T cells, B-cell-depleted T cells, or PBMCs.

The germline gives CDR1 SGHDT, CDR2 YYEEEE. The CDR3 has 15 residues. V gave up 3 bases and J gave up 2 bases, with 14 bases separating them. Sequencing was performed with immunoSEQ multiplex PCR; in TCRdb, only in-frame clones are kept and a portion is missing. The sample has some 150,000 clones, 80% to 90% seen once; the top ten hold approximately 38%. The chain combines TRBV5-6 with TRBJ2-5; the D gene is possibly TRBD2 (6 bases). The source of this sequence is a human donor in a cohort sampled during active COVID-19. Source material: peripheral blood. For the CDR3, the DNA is TGTGCCAGCAGCTCGGTGGAGGGGTTTCAAGAGACCCAGTACTTC. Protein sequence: CASSSVEGFQETQYF.